This T cell receptor (beta chain) is drawn from a study of blood T cells in healthy people across ages. Findings of the study overall: Possibly, changes in expanded clonotypes were confounded because donor CMV status was unknown. Higher diversity and more naive CD4+ cells were features of long-lived donors, compared to aged donors. It was held that the diversity estimates obtained from one million T cells were underestimates. TCR beta diversity per million T cells fell roughly linearly with age.

This clonotype was counted ten times or more. What it binds is unknown. Through a sample-barcoded 5' primer and a J-beta primer mix, a second PCR was run for roughly 6 to 12 cycles. Each CDR3 protein gets one entry after TCRdb re-called the 5' RACE reads with MiXCR. The repertoire includes fewer than 800,000 distinct CDR3 sequences, roughly 30% of them detected once, and over 15% sits in the top ten. Germline CDR1 is DFQATT and CDR2 is SNEGSKA (reference sequence). Trimming cost V 0 bases and J 5 bases, with 10 bases left between them. The CDR3 totals 14 residues. This chain links TRBV20-1 with TRBJ2-2; no clear D gene. The TCR originated in a woman of 80 years or more in good health. The sequencing input was blood. The CDR3: CSARDMSGTGELFF. CDR3 DNA: TGCAGTGCTAGAGATATGAGTGGGACCGGGGAGCTGTTTTTT.